The sequence of this T cell receptor beta chain was determined in a study of cytomegalovirus exposure and HLA in healthy donors. V was clipped by 6 bases and J by 2 bases; unmatched bases: 4. Germline-derived CDR1 and CDR2 are LNHNV and YYDKDF (reference sequence). The CDR3 has 14 residues. The primer mix had 60 Vbeta and 13 Jbeta primers. Profiled with immunoSEQ multiplex PCR; TCRdb holds only in-frame clones, not every one. The data contain 250,000 to 300,000 clones, about 83% of them singletons. As for this clone: Antigen unknown.

General study points: The authors later found HLA-associated TCR beta chains more clonally expanded than equally common others. Usually a TCR sequence was rare, but some public TCRs were found in many donors.

The receptor was derived from a woman aged 40-49 years in good health and CMV-seropositive. The chain couples TRBV15 to TRBJ2-5; 9 bases line up with TRBD2. The sequencing sample was made of PBMCs. CDR3 in DNA: TGTGCCACCAGGGCTAGCGGGATACAAGAGACCCAGTACTTC. Protein product: CATRASGIQETQYF.